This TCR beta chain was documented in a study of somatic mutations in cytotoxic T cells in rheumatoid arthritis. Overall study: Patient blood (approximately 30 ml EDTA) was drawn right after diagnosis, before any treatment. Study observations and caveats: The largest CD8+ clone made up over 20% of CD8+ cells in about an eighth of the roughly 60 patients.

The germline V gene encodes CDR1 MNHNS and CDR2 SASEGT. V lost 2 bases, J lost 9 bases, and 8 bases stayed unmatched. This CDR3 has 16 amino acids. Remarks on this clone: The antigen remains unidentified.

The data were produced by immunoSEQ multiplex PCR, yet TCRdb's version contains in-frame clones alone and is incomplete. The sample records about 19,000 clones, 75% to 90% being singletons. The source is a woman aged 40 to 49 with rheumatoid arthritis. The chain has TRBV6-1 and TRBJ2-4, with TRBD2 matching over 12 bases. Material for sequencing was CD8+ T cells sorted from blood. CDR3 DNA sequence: TGTGCCAGCAGTGAATTACTAGCGGGGGGTATAGGCATTCAGTACTTC. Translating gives CASSELLAGGIGIQYF.